This record concerns one T cell receptor beta chain sequence. Measured with immunoSEQ multiplex PCR; TCRdb has only the in-frame clones, and not every one. The table lists 80,000 or so clones, 95% to 98% of them singletons. The sample is drawn from a study of technical replicates of blood from a handful of donors. With V trimmed by 3 bases and J by 9 bases, 15 bases remained unmatched. CDR1 is LNHNV and CDR2 is YYDKDF in the germline V gene (reference sequence). This CDR3 is built from 17 residues. The V and J genes are TRBV15 and TRBJ2-5, with 11 bases that match TRBD1. This clonotype was obtained from a human donor in good health. The sequenced sample was T cells isolated from PBMCs. The DNA for the CDR3 is TGTGCCACCAGCAGGGAACTCGGGACAGGGGGGCGGAGGGCCCAGTACTTC. Amino acid sequence: CATSRELGTGGRRAQYF.